The 5 T cell receptor beta chains presented below share a single source sample, sequenced in a study of T cell responses to AZD1222 COVID-19 vaccine. Data came from immunoSEQ multiplex PCR; TCRdb stores just in-frame clones and leaves some out. The data hold some 170,000 clones, with about 90% observed a single time. The sequences come from peripheral blood, collected on day 0 of MenACWY control vaccination. These receptors originate from an adult in good health.

This clone was observed once. The chain links TRBV7-2 to TRBJ2-3; D call uncertain. This CDR3 region has 14 residues. Trimming cost V 5 bases and J 5 bases, with 14 bases left between them. Germline V lookup: CDR1 SGHTA, CDR2 FQGNSA. The CDR3 protein is CASSTTPGKDTQYF. The CDR3 DNA sequence: TGTGCCAGCAGCACTACTCCGGGCAAAGATACGCAGTATTTT.

The rearrangement uses TRBV29-1 and TRBJ1-1; perhaps TRBD1 as D (6 bases). The CDR3 sequence is 13 residues long. V lost 4 bases and J 4 bases, leaving 13 bases between the germline ends. Germline V gene data show CDR1 as SQVTM and CDR2 as ANQGSEA. CDR3 in amino acids: CSVGHRASTEAFF. DNA for the CDR3: TGCAGCGTTGGACACAGGGCGAGCACTGAAGCTTTCTTT.

The rearrangement joins TRBV9 to TRBJ2-5; TRBD1 is a possible D gene (6 bases). The V end was cut by 4 bases, the J end by 5 bases, with 12 bases between. The CDR3 sequence is 13 residues long. Per the germline V gene, CDR1 is SGDLS and CDR2 is YYNGEE. CDR3 loop: CASSSQGWETQYF. CDR3 bases: TGTGCCAGCAGCTCCCAGGGGTGGGAGACCCAGTACTTC.

The chain recombines TRBV4-3 with TRBJ2-6; TRBD1 might be the D (5 bases). CDR3 length: 17 residues. The V end was cut by 0 bases, the J end by 0 bases, with 9 bases between. Germline CDR1 LGHNA, CDR2 YSLEER. The CDR3 protein is CASSQEGRHSGANVLTF. The CDR3 nucleotides read TGCGCCAGCAGCCAAGAGGGGCGCCACTCTGGGGCCAACGTCCTGACTTTC.

The gene calls are TRBV19 and TRBJ1-1, with a possible D match to TRBD1 (5 bases). In germline, CDR1 is LNHDA, CDR2 SQIVND (reference sequence). CDR3 length: 14 amino acids. Trimming removed 6 bases at V and 7 bases at J, with 18 bases between. The CDR3 is CASSPETVFGEAFF. The CDR3 nucleotides are TGTGCCAGTAGCCCCGAGACAGTTTTCGGTGAAGCTTTCTTT.